The text below deals with one T cell receptor (beta chain). The data stem from a study of cytomegalovirus exposure and HLA in healthy donors. The PCR made use of 60 Vbeta and 13 Jbeta primers. The table came from immunoSEQ multiplex PCR; TCRdb's copy has only in-frame clones and leaves some out. The sample shows about 120,000 clones, around 68% of them seen only once. The sequenced sample consisted of PBMCs. The clonotype was recovered from a man in his forties or fifties in good health and CMV-seropositive.

CDR3 residues: CASSPGLTDSPLHF. Written as DNA, the CDR3 is TGTGCCAGCTCCCCGGGACTAACTGATTCACCCCTCCACTTT. The rearrangement joins TRBV18 to TRBJ1-6, with D tentatively TRBD1 (5 bases). The V gene's germline CDR1 is KGHSH and CDR2 LQKENI. This CDR3 has 14 residues. Trimming stripped 6 bases from V and 8 bases from J, with 14 bases between. Looking up the rest from reference TRBV18 and TRBJ1-6 gives the full variable domain: NAGVMQNPRHLVRRRGQEARLRCSPMKGHSHVYWYRQLPEEGLKFMVYLQKENIIDESGMPKERFSAEFPKEGPSILRIQQVVRGDSAAYFCASSPGLTDSPLHFGNGTRLTVT.